Listed below are T cell receptor beta chains from one sample, sequenced in a study of shared clonotypes between healthy human individuals. The method was immunoSEQ multiplex PCR; TCRdb's version includes in-frame clones alone and lacks a portion of them. The sample holds 2 million to 2.5 million clones, roughly 90% seen once. Sequenced: naive CD4+ T cells from PBMCs. Receptors originate from a man between 18 and 29 years old in good health. Some clones in this sample may be carry-over from other donors' samples. Each CDR3 is given with its conserved first and last residue. A D gene is named only where the DNA matches it firmly. The listing skips clone size in some rows; elsewhere it reads once, few, many or a size class.

DNA: TGTGCCAGCAGCTTCAGAGAACGGGGAACTGAAGCTTTCTTT; CDR3: CASSFRERGTEAFF; size: -; V: TRBV7-8; J: TRBJ1-1; D: -
DNA: TGTGCCAGCAGTATCAATGGACAGGGCTCTGAAGCTTTCTTT; CDR3: CASSINGQGSEAFF; size: -; V: TRBV6-1; J: TRBJ1-1; D: TRBD1
DNA: TGCAGCGTTGAAGAATGGAGAGTGAACACTGAAGCTTTCTTT; CDR3: CSVEEWRVNTEAFF; size: -; V: TRBV29-1; J: TRBJ1-1; D: -
DNA: TGCGCCAGCGGTTCGCTGTACAGAACCGAGCAGTACTTC; CDR3: CASGSLYRTEQYF; size: -; V: TRBV5-1; J: TRBJ2-7; D: -
DNA: TGTGCCAGCAGCGTACAACATAGGGGGGCTGGAAACACCATATATTTT; CDR3: CASSVQHRGAGNTIYF; size: -; V: TRBV9; J: TRBJ1-3; D: -
DNA: TGTGCCAGCTTAAGGGACAGGAACTATGGCTACACCTTC; CDR3: CASLRDRNYGYTF; size: -; V: TRBV2; J: TRBJ1-2; D: TRBD1
DNA: TGTGCCAGCAGCGTAGGAGGGGACCCCCGGTCCTACAATGAGCAGTTCTTC; CDR3: CASSVGGDPRSYNEQFF; size: -; V: TRBV9; J: TRBJ2-1; D: -
DNA: TGCGCCAGCAGCTTGGAAGAGCTAGCGGGAGTGAATGAGCAGTTCTTC; CDR3: CASSLEELAGVNEQFF; size: -; V: TRBV5-1; J: TRBJ2-1; D: TRBD2
DNA: TGTGCCAGCAGGAAAGCGGGAGGTGTACCCTACGAGCAGTACTTC; CDR3: CASRKAGGVPYEQYF; size: -; V: TRBV27; J: TRBJ2-7; D: TRBD2
DNA: TGCGCCAGCAGTGGACCGGGACTAGTTGGCAATGAGCAGTTCTTC; CDR3: CASSGPGLVGNEQFF; size: -; V: TRBV10-1; J: TRBJ2-1; D: TRBD2
DNA: TGTGCCAGCAGCCCTGGACTAGCGACCTCCCCGCATACGCAGTATTTT; CDR3: CASSPGLATSPHTQYF; size: -; V: TRBV7-2; J: TRBJ2-3; D: TRBD2
DNA: TGTGCCAGCAGTGAAGGGAACGGATACACCGGGGAGCTGTTTTTT; CDR3: CASSEGNGYTGELFF; size: -; V: TRBV6-1; J: TRBJ2-2; D: -
DNA: TGTGCCAGCAGTCCCTCGTGGACAGTTCAAGAGACCCAGTACTTC; CDR3: CASSPSWTVQETQYF; size: -; V: TRBV6-5; J: TRBJ2-5; D: -
DNA: TGCAGTGGCGGCGCCTACAATGAGCAGTTCTTC; CDR3: CSGGAYNEQFF; size: once; V: TRBV20-1; J: TRBJ2-1; D: -
DNA: TGTGCCAGCAGTTACTCGAGGCATCCTGGGGCCAACGTCCTGACTTTC; CDR3: CASSYSRHPGANVLTF; size: -; V: TRBV6-5; J: TRBJ2-6; D: -
DNA: TGTGCCAGCAGCTTAGTAATCGTCGCGAGGTCTTCCCGGGACGAGCAGTACTTC; CDR3: CASSLVIVARSSRDEQYF; size: -; V: TRBV7-2; J: TRBJ2-7; D: -
DNA: TGTGCCAGCGGACTCCTCACCGGGGAGCTGTTTTTT; CDR3: CASGLLTGELFF; size: few; V: TRBV14; J: TRBJ2-2; D: -
DNA: TGTGCCAGCAGCTTAGGCCGACAGCGGGAGAGTCAGTATTTT; CDR3: CASSLGRQRESQYF; size: -; V: TRBV13; J: TRBJ2-3; D: TRBD2
DNA: TGCAGCGTGGGTTTTTGGGATTCCTACAATGAGCAGTTCTTC; CDR3: CSVGFWDSYNEQFF; size: -; V: TRBV29-1; J: TRBJ2-1; D: -
DNA: TGTGCCAGCTCACCCCGGGGCACAGGGCTTCGCAATCAGCCCCAGCATTTT; CDR3: CASSPRGTGLRNQPQHF; size: -; V: TRBV18; J: TRBJ1-5; D: -
DNA: TGCGCCAGCAGCTTGGCCAGTGGTAATAGGGGCAACGAGCAGTACTTC; CDR3: CASSLASGNRGNEQYF; size: -; V: TRBV5-1; J: TRBJ2-7; D: -
DNA: TGTGCCAGCAGCTTGTGGGGCTCAGACAGGGGTGTGGAGCAGTACTTC; CDR3: CASSLWGSDRGVEQYF; size: -; V: TRBV5-4; J: TRBJ2-7; D: TRBD1
DNA: TGTGCCAGCAGGTTCCGGGGGGGGTATGGCTACACCTTC; CDR3: CASRFRGGYGYTF; size: -; V: TRBV28; J: TRBJ1-2; D: -
DNA: TGTGCCAGTAGTATCAGAAGGGGGGGCCAGCCCCAGCATTTT; CDR3: CASSIRRGGQPQHF; size: -; V: TRBV19; J: TRBJ1-5; D: -
DNA: TGTGCCAGCAGTGCCCGGGACAGGGAGGAAACCGGGGAGCTGTTTTTT; CDR3: CASSARDREETGELFF; size: once; V: TRBV25-1; J: TRBJ2-2; D: TRBD1
DNA: TGTGCCATCAGGAGCCCGGGACTAGCGGGCACAGATACGCAGTATTTT; CDR3: CAIRSPGLAGTDTQYF; size: -; V: TRBV10-3; J: TRBJ2-3; D: TRBD2
DNA: TGTGCCAGCAGTCGAACCCCCCTGCGACTGTGGGCTTTCTTT; CDR3: CASSRTPLRLWAFF; size: -; V: TRBV28; J: TRBJ1-1; D: -
DNA: TGTGCCAGCAGCCAGGAAGGGCCTCCCTTGCTTGGGGATACGCAGTATTTT; CDR3: CASSQEGPPLLGDTQYF; size: -; V: TRBV7-3; J: TRBJ2-3; D: -
DNA: TGCGCCAGCCTAAATATTGCGGGGAGCACAGATACGCAGTATTTT; CDR3: CASLNIAGSTDTQYF; size: once; V: TRBV5-1; J: TRBJ2-3; D: -
DNA: TGTGCCAGCAGAGCCCGACTAGCGGGAGTCGGGGGCGGGGAGCTGTTTTTT; CDR3: CASRARLAGVGGGELFF; size: -; V: TRBV27; J: TRBJ2-2; D: TRBD2
DNA: TGTGCCAGCAGCCCCCCGGACAGGGGTCGGAGTGGCTACACCTTC; CDR3: CASSPPDRGRSGYTF; size: -; V: TRBV28; J: TRBJ1-2; D: TRBD1
DNA: TGTGCCATCTCTCCAGGGAGGGAGGATGGCTACACCTTC; CDR3: CAISPGREDGYTF; size: -; V: TRBV10-3; J: TRBJ1-2; D: -
DNA: TGTGCCAGCACCGGGGGCGGGGGCGCGGGTGATCAGCCCCAGCATTTT; CDR3: CASTGGGGAGDQPQHF; size: -; V: TRBV18; J: TRBJ1-5; D: -
DNA: TGTGCCAGCAGCCCGCGGAACTCTGGGGCCAACGTCCTGACTTTC; CDR3: CASSPRNSGANVLTF; size: -; V: TRBV7-9; J: TRBJ2-6; D: -
DNA: TGCGCCAGCAGCCAAAGCTCCCACCTAGCGGAGAGGGGAACCGGGGAGCTGTTTTTT; CDR3: CASSQSSHLAERGTGELFF; size: -; V: TRBV4-1; J: TRBJ2-2; D: TRBD2
DNA: TGCGCCAGCAGCGCCTTACAAGTCAACACTGAAGCTTTCTTT; CDR3: CASSALQVNTEAFF; size: few; V: TRBV5-1; J: TRBJ1-1; D: -
DNA: TGTGCCTGGAGCTTGGGGGGGGCAGGGTACGAAAAACTGTTTTTT; CDR3: CAWSLGGAGYEKLFF; size: -; V: TRBV30; J: TRBJ1-4; D: -
DNA: TGTGCCAGCCCGAGATCACAGGGCTACGAGCAGTACTTC; CDR3: CASPRSQGYEQYF; size: -; V: TRBV21-1; J: TRBJ2-7; D: -
DNA: TGCGCCAGCAGCTTGGTATTTGGGACTAATGAGCAGTTCTTC; CDR3: CASSLVFGTNEQFF; size: -; V: TRBV5-1; J: TRBJ2-1; D: -
DNA: TGCGCCAGCAGCTTGGGAGGACTAGCGGGAAACTACGAGCAGTACTTC; CDR3: CASSLGGLAGNYEQYF; size: -; V: TRBV5-1; J: TRBJ2-7; D: TRBD2
DNA: TGTGCCAGCAGCGCCCTGGGCGGGGCGCTCACCGGGGAGCTGTTTTTT; CDR3: CASSALGGALTGELFF; size: -; V: TRBV9; J: TRBJ2-2; D: -
DNA: TGTGCCAGCAGCTTAGCGGGAGCGCAGTATTTT; CDR3: CASSLAGAQYF; size: -; V: TRBV5-4; J: TRBJ2-3; D: TRBD2
DNA: TGTGCCAGCAGCCCTTTCCCTAGAGCTAGCGGGGGCTACAATGAGCAGTTCTTC; CDR3: CASSPFPRASGGYNEQFF; size: -; V: TRBV7-9; J: TRBJ2-1; D: TRBD2
DNA: TGCGCCAGCAGCTTGGCGGCTAGCGCGAACACCGGGGAGCTGTTTTTT; CDR3: CASSLAASANTGELFF; size: once; V: TRBV5-1; J: TRBJ2-2; D: -
DNA: TGTGCCAGCTCACCCCTACAGCAGTGGGAGGGCTACGAGCAGTACTTC; CDR3: CASSPLQQWEGYEQYF; size: -; V: TRBV18; J: TRBJ2-7; D: TRBD2
DNA: TGTGCCAGCAGCCAAGTGGGGACTAGCGGGAGTCAGAATGAGCAGTTCTTC; CDR3: CASSQVGTSGSQNEQFF; size: -; V: TRBV4-2; J: TRBJ2-1; D: TRBD2
DNA: TGCGCCAGCAGCTTGGAGGGCCTCCTACTAGCGGGGGACCCCAATGAGCAGTTCTTC; CDR3: CASSLEGLLLAGDPNEQFF; size: -; V: TRBV5-1; J: TRBJ2-1; D: TRBD2
DNA: TGTGCCAGCAGTCGAGCCGCGGCTAACTATGGCTACACCTTC; CDR3: CASSRAAANYGYTF; size: -; V: TRBV28; J: TRBJ1-2; D: -
DNA: TGTGCCAGCAGCGGGGGGGGCACTGAAGCTTTCTTT; CDR3: CASSGGGTEAFF; size: -; V: TRBV21-1; J: TRBJ1-1; D: -
DNA: TGCGCCAGTGGTTATTACGGGCTAGGGAACAATGAGCAGTTCTTC; CDR3: CASGYYGLGNNEQFF; size: -; V: TRBV5-1; J: TRBJ2-1; D: -
DNA: TGTGCAAGTCGCCCAGACGAAGGGGACACAGTTGAAGCTTTCTTT; CDR3: CASRPDEGDTVEAFF; size: -; V: TRBV12-2; J: TRBJ1-1; D: -
DNA: TGTGCCACCGGCCGGGACAGGGGATACGAGCAGTACTTC; CDR3: CATGRDRGYEQYF; size: -; V: TRBV15; J: TRBJ2-7; D: TRBD1
DNA: TGTGCCAGCAGCTCAAGACAGGGGGCCGCCTACAATGAGCAGTTCTTC; CDR3: CASSSRQGAAYNEQFF; size: once; V: TRBV7-9; J: TRBJ2-1; D: TRBD1
DNA: TGCGCCAGCAGCCAAGTCGAGACTAGCGGGAGAAGCACAGATACGCAGTATTTT; CDR3: CASSQVETSGRSTDTQYF; size: -; V: TRBV4-1; J: TRBJ2-3; D: TRBD2
DNA: TGTGCCAGCAGCCAACCTGGACAGGGGAACACTGAAGCTTTCTTT; CDR3: CASSQPGQGNTEAFF; size: -; V: TRBV4-2; J: TRBJ1-1; D: TRBD1
DNA: TGTGCCAGCGGACCTTTAGCGGGAGAGGTCGGGGAGACCCAGTACTTC; CDR3: CASGPLAGEVGETQYF; size: -; V: TRBV28; J: TRBJ2-5; D: TRBD2
DNA: TGTGCCAGCAGCGTAAATCAGCTCTCGCGGGAGCAGTACTTC; CDR3: CASSVNQLSREQYF; size: -; V: TRBV9; J: TRBJ2-7; D: -
DNA: TGTGCCAGCAGCGTCGTGTCGGGAGGGCCGGGAGATACGCAGTATTTT; CDR3: CASSVVSGGPGDTQYF; size: -; V: TRBV9; J: TRBJ2-3; D: TRBD2
DNA: TGCGCCAGCAGCTTGGGAGTTGAAGCTTTCTTT; CDR3: CASSLGVEAFF; size: -; V: TRBV5-1; J: TRBJ1-1; D: -
DNA: TGTGCCAGCAGCAACAGGGGATCCGGGGCCAACGTCCTGACTTTC; CDR3: CASSNRGSGANVLTF; size: -; V: TRBV5-4; J: TRBJ2-6; D: TRBD1